The 4 T cell receptor beta chains listed next were all sequenced from one sample in a study of cytomegalovirus exposure and HLA in healthy donors. 13 Jbeta primers and 60 Vbeta primers were used for the PCR. TCRdb's table, derived via immunoSEQ multiplex PCR, lists solely in-frame clones and lacks some. This sample has about 110,000 clones, with more than 60% found just once. Input material: PBMCs. These receptors were obtained from a man between 35 and 55 years old in good health and CMV-seronegative.

The chain couples TRBV7-8 to TRBJ2-5; the D gene is possibly TRBD1 (6 bases). The CDR3 has 15 residues. Trimming stripped 3 bases from V and 5 bases from J, with 16 bases between. The germline gives CDR1 SGHVS, CDR2 FQNEAQ. Written as DNA, the CDR3 is TGTGCCAGCAGCTTGGGGGCGGCCTTCGAGGAGACCCAGTACTTC. This translates into CASSLGAAFEETQYF. The complete variable domain, with remaining parts taken from reference TRBV7-8 and TRBJ2-5, reads GAGVSQSPRYKVAKRGQDVALRCDPISGHVSLFWYQQALGQGPEFLTYFQNEAQLDKSGLPSDRFFAERPEGSVSTLKIQRTQQEDSAVYLCASSLGAAFEETQYFGPGTRLLVL.

This clone has a single count. The chain recombines TRBV10-1 with TRBJ2-2; no reliable D call. The ends were cut back, 1 base at V and 1 base at J, with 4 bases in the middle. Germline V lookup: CDR1 WNHNN, CDR2 SYGVQD (reference sequence). This CDR3 has 14 amino acids. CDR3 sequence reads: CASSEFRNTGELFF. CDR3 in DNA: TGCGCCAGCAGTGAGTTCCGGAACACCGGGGAGCTGTTTTTT.

This clone was seen more than once but under ten times. The chain couples TRBV18 to TRBJ2-7, with 11 bases fitting TRBD2. CDR3 size: 16 residues. V was clipped by 3 bases and J by 1 base; unmatched bases: 5. Germline-derived CDR1 and CDR2 are KGHSH and LQKENI. CDR3 sequence reads: CASSPSSGGISYEQYF. CDR3 coding DNA: TGTGCCAGCTCACCTTCTAGCGGGGGGATATCCTACGAGCAGTACTTC.

Written as DNA, the CDR3 is TGTGCCAGCAGAAGGGGGGGTGTCCCTGAAGCTTTCTTT. Translating it yields CASRRGGVPEAFF. This chain links TRBV7-2 with TRBJ1-1, with D perhaps matching TRBD1 (6 bases). Germline V gene lookup returns CDR1 SGHTA and CDR2 FQGNSA. V was pared by 6 bases and J by 6 bases, with 14 bases between. The CDR3 runs to 13 residues.